This T cell receptor beta chain derives from a study of blood T cell repertoires in COVID-19. On the study more broadly: From T cells, B-cell-depleted T cells, or PBMCs came the material, which was cDNA or gDNA.

Germline values: CDR1 KGHSH, CDR2 LQKENI. The CDR3 sequence is 14 residues long. V lost 3 bases and J lost 5; bases outside the gene matches: 6. Original methodology: The assay estimated nucleated cells by amplifying reference gene primers. Data came from immunoSEQ multiplex PCR; TCRdb stores just in-frame clones and leaves some out. V, J and clone size reflect that table, while D and trimming were determined from the DNA. This sample yields under 350,000 clones, of which just over 85% are seen a single time; approximately 4.6% belongs to the top ten. The chain has TRBV18 and TRBJ1-2; 7 nucleotides align to TRBD1. The sequencing sample was made of PBMCs or T cells enriched from blood (not recorded which). The TCR comes from a woman aged 40 to 50 with acute COVID-19. CDR3 protein: CASSPVQGVYGYTF. CDR3 sequence (DNA): TGTGCCAGCTCACCTGTGCAGGGGGTTTATGGCTACACCTTC. Based on the CDR3 plus reference TRBV18 and TRBJ1-2, the full variable domain is NAGVMQNPRHLVRRRGQEARLRCSPMKGHSHVYWYRQLPEEGLKFMVYLQKENIIDESGMPKERFSAEFPKEGPSILRIQQVVRGDSAAYFCASSPVQGVYGYTFGSGTRLTVV.